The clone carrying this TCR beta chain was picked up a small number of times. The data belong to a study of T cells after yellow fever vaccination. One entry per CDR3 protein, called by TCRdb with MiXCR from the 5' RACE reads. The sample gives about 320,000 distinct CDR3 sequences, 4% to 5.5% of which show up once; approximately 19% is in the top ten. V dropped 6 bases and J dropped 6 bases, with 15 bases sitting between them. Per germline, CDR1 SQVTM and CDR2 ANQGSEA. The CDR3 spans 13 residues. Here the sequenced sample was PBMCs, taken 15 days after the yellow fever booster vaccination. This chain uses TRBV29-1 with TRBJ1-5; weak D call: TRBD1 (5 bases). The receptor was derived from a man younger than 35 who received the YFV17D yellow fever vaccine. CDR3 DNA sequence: TGCAGCGTAAGGGAACAGGAGTCTCAGCCCCAGCATTTT. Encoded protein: CSVREQESQPQHF.